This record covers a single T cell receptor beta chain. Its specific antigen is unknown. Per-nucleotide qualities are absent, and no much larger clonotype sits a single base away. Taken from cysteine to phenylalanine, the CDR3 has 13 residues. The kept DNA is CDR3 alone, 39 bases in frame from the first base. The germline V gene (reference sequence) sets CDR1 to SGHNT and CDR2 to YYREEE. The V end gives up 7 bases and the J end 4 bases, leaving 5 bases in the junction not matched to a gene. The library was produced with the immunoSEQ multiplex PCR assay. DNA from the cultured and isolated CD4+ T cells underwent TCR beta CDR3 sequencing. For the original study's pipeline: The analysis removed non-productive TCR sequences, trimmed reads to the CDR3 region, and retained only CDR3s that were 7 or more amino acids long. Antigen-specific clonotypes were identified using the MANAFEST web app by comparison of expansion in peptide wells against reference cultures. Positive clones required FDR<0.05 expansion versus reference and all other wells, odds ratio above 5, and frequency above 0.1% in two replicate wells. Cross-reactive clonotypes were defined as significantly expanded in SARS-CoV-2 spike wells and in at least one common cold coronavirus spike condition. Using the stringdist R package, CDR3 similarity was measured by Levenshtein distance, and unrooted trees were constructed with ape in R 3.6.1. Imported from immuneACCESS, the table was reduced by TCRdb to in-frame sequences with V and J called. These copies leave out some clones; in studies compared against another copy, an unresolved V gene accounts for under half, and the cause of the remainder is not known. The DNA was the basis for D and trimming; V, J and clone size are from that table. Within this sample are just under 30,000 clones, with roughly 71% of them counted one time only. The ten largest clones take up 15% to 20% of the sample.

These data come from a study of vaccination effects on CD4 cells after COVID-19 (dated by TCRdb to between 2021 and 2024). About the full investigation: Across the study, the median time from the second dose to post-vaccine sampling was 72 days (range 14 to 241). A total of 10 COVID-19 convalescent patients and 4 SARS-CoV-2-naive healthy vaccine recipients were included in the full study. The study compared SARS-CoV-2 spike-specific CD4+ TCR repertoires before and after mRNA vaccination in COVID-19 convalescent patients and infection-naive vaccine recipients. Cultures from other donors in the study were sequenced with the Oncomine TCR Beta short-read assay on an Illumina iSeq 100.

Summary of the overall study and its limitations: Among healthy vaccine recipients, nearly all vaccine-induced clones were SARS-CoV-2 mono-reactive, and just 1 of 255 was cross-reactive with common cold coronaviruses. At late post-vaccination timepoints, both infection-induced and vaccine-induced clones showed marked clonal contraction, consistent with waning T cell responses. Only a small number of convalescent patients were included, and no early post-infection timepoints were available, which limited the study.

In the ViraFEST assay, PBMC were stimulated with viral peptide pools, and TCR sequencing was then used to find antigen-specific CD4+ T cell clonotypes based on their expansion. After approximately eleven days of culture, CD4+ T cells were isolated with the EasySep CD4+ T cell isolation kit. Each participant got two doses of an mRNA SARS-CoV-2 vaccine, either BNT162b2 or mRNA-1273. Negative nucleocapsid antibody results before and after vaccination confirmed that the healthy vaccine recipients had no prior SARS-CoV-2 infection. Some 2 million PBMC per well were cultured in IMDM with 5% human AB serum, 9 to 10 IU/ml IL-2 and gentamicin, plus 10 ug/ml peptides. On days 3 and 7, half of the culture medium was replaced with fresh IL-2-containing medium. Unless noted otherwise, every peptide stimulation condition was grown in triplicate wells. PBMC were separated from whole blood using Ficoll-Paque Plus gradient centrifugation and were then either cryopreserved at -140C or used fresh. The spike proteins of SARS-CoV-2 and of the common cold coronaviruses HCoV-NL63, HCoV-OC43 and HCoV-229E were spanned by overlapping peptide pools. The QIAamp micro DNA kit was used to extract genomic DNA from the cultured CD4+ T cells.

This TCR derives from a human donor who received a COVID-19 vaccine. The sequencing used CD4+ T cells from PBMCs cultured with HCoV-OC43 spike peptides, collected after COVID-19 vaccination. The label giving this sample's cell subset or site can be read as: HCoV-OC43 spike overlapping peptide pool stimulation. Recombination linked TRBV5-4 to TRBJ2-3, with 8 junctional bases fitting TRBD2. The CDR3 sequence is CASGLAGADTQYF. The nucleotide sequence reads TGTGCCAGCGGACTAGCAGGGGCAGATACGCAGTATTTT.